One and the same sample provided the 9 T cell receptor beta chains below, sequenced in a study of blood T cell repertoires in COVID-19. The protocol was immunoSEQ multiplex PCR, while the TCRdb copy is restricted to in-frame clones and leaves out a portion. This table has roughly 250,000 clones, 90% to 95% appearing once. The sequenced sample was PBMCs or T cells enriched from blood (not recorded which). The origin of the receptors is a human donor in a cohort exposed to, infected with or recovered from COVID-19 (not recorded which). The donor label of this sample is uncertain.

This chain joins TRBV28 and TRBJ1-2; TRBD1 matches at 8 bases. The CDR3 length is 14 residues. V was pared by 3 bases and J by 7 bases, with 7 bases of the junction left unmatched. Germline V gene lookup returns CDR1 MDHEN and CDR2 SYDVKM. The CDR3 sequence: CASSFGSGGVGYTF. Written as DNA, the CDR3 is TGTGCCAGCAGTTTCGGGTCAGGGGGCGTTGGCTACACCTTC.

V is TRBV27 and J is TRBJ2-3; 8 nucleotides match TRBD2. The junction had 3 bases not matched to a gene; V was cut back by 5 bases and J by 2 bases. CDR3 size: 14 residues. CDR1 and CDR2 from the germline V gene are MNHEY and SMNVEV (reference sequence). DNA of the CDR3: TGTGCCAGCAGTAGCGGGGGCCACACAGATACGCAGTATTTT. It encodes CASSSGGHTDTQYF.

CDR3 residues: CASSQGALAGETQYF. The CDR3 DNA sequence: TGCGCCAGCAGCCAAGGGGCTCTAGCAGGAGAGACCCAGTACTTC. The rearrangement joins TRBV4-1 to TRBJ2-5; tentative D call: TRBD2 (5 bases). V gave up 1 base and J gave up 4 bases, with 13 bases separating them. This CDR3 comprises 15 residues. CDR1 is MGHRA and CDR2 is YSYEKL in the germline V gene.

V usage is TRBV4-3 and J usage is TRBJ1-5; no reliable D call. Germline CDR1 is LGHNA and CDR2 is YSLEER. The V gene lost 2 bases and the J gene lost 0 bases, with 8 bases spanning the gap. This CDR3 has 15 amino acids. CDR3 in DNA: TGCGCCAGCAGCCAAATTCTAAATAGCAATCAGCCCCAGCATTTT. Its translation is CASSQILNSNQPQHF.

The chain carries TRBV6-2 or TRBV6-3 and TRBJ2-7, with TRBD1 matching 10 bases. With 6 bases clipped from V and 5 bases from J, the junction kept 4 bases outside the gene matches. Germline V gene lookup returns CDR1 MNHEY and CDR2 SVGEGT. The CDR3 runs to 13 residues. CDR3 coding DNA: TGTGCCAGCAGCCCGACAGGGGGCGACGAGCAGTACTTC. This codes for CASSPTGGDEQYF.

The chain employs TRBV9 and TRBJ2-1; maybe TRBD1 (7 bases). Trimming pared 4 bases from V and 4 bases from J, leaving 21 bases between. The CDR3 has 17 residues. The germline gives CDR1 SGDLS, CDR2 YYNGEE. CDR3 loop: CASSPSQGGTGYNEQFF. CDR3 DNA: TGTGCCAGCAGCCCCTCCCAGGGGGGAACCGGGTACAATGAGCAGTTCTTC.

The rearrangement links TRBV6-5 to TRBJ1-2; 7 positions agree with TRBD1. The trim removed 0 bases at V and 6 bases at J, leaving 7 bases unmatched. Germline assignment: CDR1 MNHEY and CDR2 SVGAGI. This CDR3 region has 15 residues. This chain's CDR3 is CASSYSKGALDGYTF. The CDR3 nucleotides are TGTGCCAGCAGTTACTCAAAGGGGGCTCTGGATGGCTACACCTTC.

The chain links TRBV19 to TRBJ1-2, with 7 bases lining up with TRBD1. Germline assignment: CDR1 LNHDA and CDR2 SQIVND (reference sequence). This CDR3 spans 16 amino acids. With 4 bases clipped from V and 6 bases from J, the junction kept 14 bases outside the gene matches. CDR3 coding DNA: TGTGCCAGTAGTAGGGGGATCACGCAGGGGGAGGATGGCTACACCTTC. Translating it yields CASSRGITQGEDGYTF.

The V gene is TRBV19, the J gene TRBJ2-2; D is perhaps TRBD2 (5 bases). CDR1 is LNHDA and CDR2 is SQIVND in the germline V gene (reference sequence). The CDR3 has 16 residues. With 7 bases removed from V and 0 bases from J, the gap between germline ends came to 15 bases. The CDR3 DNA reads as TGTGCCAGTATAAAGGCGGGCGTTTCGAACACCGGGGAGCTGTTTTTT. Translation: CASIKAGVSNTGELFF.